Given below is one T cell receptor beta chain in context. The data stem from a study of cytomegalovirus exposure and HLA in healthy donors. Primers: 60 Vbeta forward and 13 Jbeta reverse. TCRdb keeps only in-frame clones here, not all; method: immunoSEQ multiplex PCR. The table records tens of thousands of clones, more than 70% of them present only once. CDR1 and CDR2 from the germline V gene are MNHNY and SVGAGI (reference sequence). Unmatched junction bases numbered 9, after V lost 6 bases and J lost 0 bases. This CDR3 has 16 amino acids. The sample consisted of PBMCs. The chain couples TRBV6-6 to TRBJ1-1; TRBD1 aligns across 8 bases. This clonotype was obtained from a middle-aged man in good health and CMV-seronegative. The CDR3 coding sequence is TGTGCCAGCAGGGGGATCCAGGGGGCCGTGAACACTGAAGCTTTCTTT. Translating it yields CASRGIQGAVNTEAFF.